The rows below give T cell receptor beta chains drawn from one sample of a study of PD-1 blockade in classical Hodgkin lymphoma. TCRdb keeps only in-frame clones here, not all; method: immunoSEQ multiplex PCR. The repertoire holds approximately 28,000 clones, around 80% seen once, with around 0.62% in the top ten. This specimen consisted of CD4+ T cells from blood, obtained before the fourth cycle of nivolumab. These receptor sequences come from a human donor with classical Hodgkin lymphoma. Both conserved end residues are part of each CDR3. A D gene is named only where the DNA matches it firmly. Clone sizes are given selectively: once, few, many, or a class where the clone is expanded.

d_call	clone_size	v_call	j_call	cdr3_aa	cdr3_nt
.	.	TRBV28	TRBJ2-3	CASSLLSGADYTDTQYF	TGTGCCAGCAGTTTACTATCGGGGGCTGACTACACAGATACGCAGTATTTT
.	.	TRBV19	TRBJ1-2	CASSPRVGGYTF	TGTGCCAGTAGTCCCAGGGTCGGTGGCTACACCTTC
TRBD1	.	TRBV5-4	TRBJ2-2	CASSLKQGATGELFF	TGTGCCAGCAGCTTGAAACAGGGGGCGACCGGGGAGCTGTTTTTT
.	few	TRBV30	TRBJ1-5	CAWSVREGQPQHF	TGTGCCTGGAGTGTAAGGGAGGGACAGCCCCAGCATTTT
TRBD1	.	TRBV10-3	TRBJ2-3	CAISVTGPSTDTQYF	TGTGCCATCAGTGTGACAGGGCCTAGCACAGATACGCAGTATTTT
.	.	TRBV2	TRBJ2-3	CASGQGTDTQYF	TGTGCCAGCGGTCAGGGCACAGATACGCAGTATTTT
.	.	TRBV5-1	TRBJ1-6	CASSEGGYNSPLHF	TGCGCCAGCAGCGAGGGGGGTTATAATTCACCCCTCCACTTT
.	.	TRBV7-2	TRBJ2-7	CASSVDQSEQYF	TGTGCCAGCAGCGTGGACCAGTCCGAGCAGTACTTC
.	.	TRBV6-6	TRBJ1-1	CASSILGAEAFF	TGTGCCAGCAGTATCCTCGGGGCTGAAGCTTTCTTT
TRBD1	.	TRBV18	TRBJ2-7	CASSPRDRDLYEQYF	TGTGCCAGCTCACCCCGGGACAGGGACCTCTACGAGCAGTACTTC
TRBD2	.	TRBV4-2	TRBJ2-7	CASSQERGGSTAYEQYF	TGTGCCAGCAGCCAAGAACGGGGGGGGTCGACGGCCTACGAGCAGTACTTC
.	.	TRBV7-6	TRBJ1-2	CASSPRTEFYGYTF	TGTGCCAGCAGCCCCAGGACAGAATTCTATGGCTACACCTTC
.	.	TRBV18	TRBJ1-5	CASSPRDSQPQHF	TGTGCCAGCTCACCAAGGGATAGTCAGCCCCAGCATTTT
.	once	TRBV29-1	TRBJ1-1	CSVAAGRGTEAFF	TGCAGCGTTGCTGCAGGGCGGGGGACTGAAGCTTTCTTT